Listed below are T cell receptor beta chains from one sample, sequenced in a study of blood T cell repertoires in COVID-19. TCRdb's table, derived via immunoSEQ multiplex PCR, lists solely in-frame clones and lacks some. This table has fewer than 250,000 clones, approximately 82% appearing once. Sequencing used peripheral blood. The source is a woman aged 45-65 years with acute or convalescent COVID-19. Each CDR3 is given with its conserved first and last residue. D genes are given only for firm matches. Clone size is stated in some rows and not others, as once, few, many or a class when expanded.

J gene,D gene,V gene,clone size,CDR3 DNA,CDR3 protein
TRBJ2-3,-,TRBV3-1/TRBV3-2,-,TGTGCCAGCAGCCAACTTACAGGGTTTAACACAGATACGCAGTATTTT,CASSQLTGFNTDTQYF
TRBJ2-7,TRBD2,TRBV28,-,TGTGCCAGCACCTCAATCGGAGCGGGAGGAGGTTCCGAGCAGTACTTC,CASTSIGAGGGSEQYF
TRBJ1-5,-,TRBV28,-,TGTGCCAGCAGTTCCCGACTCGGCGGCAATCAGCCCCAGCATTTT,CASSSRLGGNQPQHF
TRBJ1-2,TRBD1,TRBV27,-,TGTGCCAGCAGTGGGGACAGGGAGAGATATAACTATGGCTACACCTTC,CASSGDRERYNYGYTF
TRBJ2-3,TRBD2,TRBV2,-,TGTGCCAGCAGTGCCCCGGGGGAGGGGTATGGCACAGATACGCAGTATTTT,CASSAPGEGYGTDTQYF
TRBJ2-3,-,TRBV6-4,few,TGTGCCAGCAGTCCTAGTATCCCAGATACGCAGTATTTT,CASSPSIPDTQYF
TRBJ2-5,-,TRBV28,-,TGTGCCAGCAATTTTGGTGGTACAGGCGGAGAGACCCAGTACTTC,CASNFGGTGGETQYF
TRBJ1-3,-,TRBV6-5,-,TGTGCCAGCAGTCCAGGGCCCCTCTCTGGAAACACCATATATTTT,CASSPGPLSGNTIYF
TRBJ2-5,TRBD2,TRBV2,-,TGTGCCAGGAGGACTAGCGGGGAAGAGACCCAGTACTTC,CARRTSGEETQYF
TRBJ1-6,TRBD1,TRBV7-6,-,TGTGCCAGCAGCTTAGGGACAGGGGGCAGTTCACCCCTCCACTTT,CASSLGTGGSSPLHF
TRBJ2-5,-,TRBV29-1,-,TGCAGCGTTGAGGAGGAGACCCAGTACTTC,CSVEEETQYF
TRBJ1-1,-,TRBV6-6,-,TGTGCCAGCAGTTACTCCGGGGGTACTGAAGCTTTCTTT,CASSYSGGTEAFF
TRBJ1-1,-,TRBV19,once,TGTGCCAGTAGTGACCCGGGACTTGGCACTGAAGCTTTCTTT,CASSDPGLGTEAFF